The 18 T cell receptor beta chains below come from one sample, sequenced in a study of Graves' ophthalmopathy and Graves' hyperthyroidism. Researchers took RNA transcripts and amplified TCR beta CDR3 regions from them. In the first round, RT-PCR was carried out with HTBI primers, and a multiplex PCR formed the second round. TCRdb re-derived calls from the multiplex PCR reads in MiXCR, one entry per CDR3 protein. Of hundreds of thousands of distinct CDR3 sequences in the sample, about 38% were seen once. The sequenced material came from peripheral blood. These receptors all come from an adult man with Graves' ophthalmopathy.

At least ten counts were recorded for this clonotype. The chain combines TRBV7-3 with TRBJ1-5; D remains ambiguous. Germline V gene sequence: CDR1 SGHTA, CDR2 FQGTGA. The CDR3 is 13 residues long. Trimming pared 5 bases from V and 7 bases from J, leaving 12 bases between. This CDR3 is CASSENVGQPQHF. The CDR3 DNA sequence: TGTGCCAGCAGCGAAAACGTGGGACAGCCCCAGCATTTT.

This clonotype occurred a few times. J is TRBJ2-2 and V is TRBV4-2; TRBD2 agrees at 9 bases. CDR3 length: 16 amino acids. CDR1 and CDR2 (germline): LGHNA, YNFKEQ. The V gene end was trimmed by 1 base and the J gene end by 4 bases; junction bases not matched to a gene: 4. The CDR3 loop reads CASSQGGGGSTGELFF. The CDR3 DNA reads TGTGCCAGCAGCCAAGGCGGGGGGGGCAGCACCGGGGAGCTGTTTTTT.

This clonotype was seen at least ten times. This chain uses TRBV5-5 with TRBJ1-4; D remains unclear. Germline values: CDR1 SGHKS, CDR2 YYEKEE (reference sequence). This CDR3 has 15 residues. The V end lost 5 bases, the J end lost 0 bases, and 11 bases lay between the germline ends. The DNA for the CDR3 is TGTGCCAGCAGGGACGGAGGGTCAACTAATGAAAAACTGTTTTTT. This gives the protein CASRDGGSTNEKLFF.

A note on this clonotype: A much larger clone lies one base from this, so it may be a read error. The J gene is TRBJ2-2, the V gene TRBV10-3; no clear D gene. Germline V lookup: CDR1 ENHRY, CDR2 SYGVKD. The CDR3 has 16 amino acids. CDR3 sequence reads: CASSLRLNANSGELFF. Written as DNA, the CDR3 is TGTGCCAGCAGCCTGCGCCTAAACGCGAACAGCGGGGAGCTGTTTTTT.

J is TRBJ2-3 and V is TRBV29-1; a possible D gene is TRBD1 (6 bases). Germline V gives CDR1 SQVTM, CDR2 ANQGSEA. This CDR3 region has 15 residues. The V gene lost 5 bases and the J gene lost 2 bases, with 17 bases spanning the gap. The CDR3 nucleotides read TGCAGCGTTACCCGGGACACCAGCGTCACAGATACGCAGTATTTT. Residues: CSVTRDTSVTDTQYF.

This clonotype showed up many times. The rearrangement links TRBV7-9 to TRBJ2-2; possibly TRBD1 or TRBD2 for D (5 bases each). V was clipped by 5 bases and J by 0 bases, with 16 bases between them. Germline V lookup: CDR1 SEHNR, CDR2 FQNEAQ (reference sequence). CDR3 size: 17 residues. CDR3 loop: CASSTPSGTTNTGELFF. The CDR3 DNA follows: TGTGCCAGCAGCACGCCATCCGGGACGACGAACACCGGGGAGCTGTTTTTT.

This clonotype was recorded at least ten times. The J gene is TRBJ1-2, the V gene TRBV29-1, with 7 bases that match TRBD1. The germline V gene has CDR1 SQVTM and CDR2 ANQGSEA. The CDR3 is 13 amino acids. After removal of 4 bases from V and 7 bases from J, the junction contained 9 bases not matched to a gene. Written as DNA, the CDR3 is TGCAGCGTTGGTGGGCAGGGGGAAGGTGGCTACACCTTC. Translating it yields CSVGGQGEGGYTF.

The chain employs TRBV7-2 and TRBJ2-5; 8 bases align to TRBD2. The J call may be incorrect, as the DNA end agrees better with TRBJ2-1. The CDR3 is made up of 16 amino acids. Looked up from germline, CDR1 is SGHTA and CDR2 is FQGNSA. The CDR3 here is CASSLAGTRWNNEQFF. CDR3 bases: TGTGCCAGCAGCTTAGCCGGGACTAGGTGGAACAATGAGCAGTTCTTC.

In DNA form, the CDR3 reads TGTGCCACCGATAACTACGAGCAGTACTTC. It codes for CATDNYEQYF. This chain uses TRBV19 with TRBJ2-7; no clear D. The germline V and J ends were trimmed by 10 bases and 3 bases, with 7 bases remaining between them. This CDR3 is built from 10 residues. CDR1 is LNHDA, CDR2 SQIVND, per germline (reference sequence).

The rearrangement uses TRBV2 and TRBJ2-5; TRBD2 matches at 8 bases. The CDR3 contains 14 residues. CDR1 and CDR2 from the germline V gene are SNHLY and FYNNEI. After removal of 7 bases from V and 1 base from J, the junction contained 5 bases not matched to a gene. Written as DNA, the CDR3 is TGTGCCAGCATAGCGGGGCGGTCCCAAGAGACCCAGTACTTC. This sequence encodes CASIAGRSQETQYF.

This clonotype showed up many times. This chain joins TRBV20-1 and TRBJ2-7; D not certain. This CDR3 spans 14 amino acids. Trimming stripped 2 bases from V and 3 bases from J, with 14 bases between. Germline V lookup: CDR1 DFQATT, CDR2 SNEGSKA (reference sequence). CDR3 in DNA: TGCAGTGCTAGAACGGCCGACTCCTTCTACGAGCAGTACTTC. Its protein product is CSARTADSFYEQYF.

The chain joins TRBV2 to TRBJ1-1, with 8 bases that match TRBD1. Germline V CDR1 and CDR2: SNHLY, FYNNEI. Losses at the gene ends were 6 bases for V and 1 base for J; bases not matched to a gene: 10. The CDR3 extends over 16 amino acids. The DNA for the CDR3 is TGTGCCAGCAGCCAAGCCATGACAGGGGCGAACACTGAAGCTTTCTTT. The encoded protein is CASSQAMTGANTEAFF.

A remark on this clonotype: Its ends do not fully match the called genes, so a read error is possible. The chain carries TRBV25-1 and TRBJ1-6; 9 bases agree with TRBD1. Looked up from germline, CDR1 is MGHDK and CDR2 is SYGVNS. CDR3 length: 15 residues. CDR3 in DNA: TGTGCCAGCAGACTACAGGGGGCTGGTAATTCACCCCTCCGCTTT. This encodes CASRLQGAGNSPLRF.

In its sample, this clonotype was seen many times. J is TRBJ2-2 and V is TRBV24-1; 8 nucleotides align to TRBD1. This CDR3 has 17 residues. V lost 2 bases, J lost 7 bases, and 11 bases stayed unmatched. Germline V gene lookup returns CDR1 KGHDR and CDR2 SFDVKD. The CDR3 region has the DNA TGTGCCACCAGTGATTCGGGGATGGACAGGGCTAACGGGGAGCTGTTTTTT. Its translation: CATSDSGMDRANGELFF.

This clonotype turned up a few times. The chain has TRBV30 and TRBJ1-2; D is undetermined. The CDR3 length is 12 residues. Germline assignment: CDR1 GTSNPN and CDR2 SVGIG (reference sequence). V was pared by 3 bases and J by 12 bases, with 17 bases between. The CDR3 loop is CAWSANSAWNTF. The DNA for the CDR3 is TGTGCCTGGAGCGCAAACAGTGCGTGGAACACCTTC.

The CDR3 loop is CASCLMGEGSSHQPQHF. CDR3 sequence (DNA): TGTGCCAGCTGTTTGATGGGCGAGGGTTCGTCCCATCAGCCCCAGCATTTT. The chain joins TRBV3-1 to TRBJ1-5, with D unclear. V was pared by 8 bases and J by 5 bases, with 25 bases between. There are 17 residues in the CDR3. The germline V gene encodes CDR1 LGHDT and CDR2 YNNKEL (reference sequence). Looking up the rest from reference TRBV3-1 and TRBJ1-5 gives the full variable domain: DTAVSQTPKYLVTQMGNDKSIKCEQNLGHDTMYWYKQDSKKFLKIMFSYNNKELIINETVPNRFSPKSPDKAHLNLHINSLELGDSAVYFCASCLMGEGSSHQPQHFGDGTRLSIL.

Many counts were recorded for this clonotype. This chain connects TRBV7-2 to TRBJ1-5; D gene ambiguous. V shed 1 base and J shed 2 bases, with 12 bases lying between them. The CDR3 covers 16 residues. Germline V CDR1 and CDR2: SGHTA, FQGNSA. CDR3 nucleotide sequence: TGTGCCAGCAGCTTAGGACCCTCGTTTGGCAATCAGCCCCAGCATTTT. Its translation is CASSLGPSFGNQPQHF.

In this sample, this clonotype turned up many times. The J gene is TRBJ1-1, the V gene TRBV29-1; D ambiguous. The CDR3 runs 11 residues. CDR1 is SQVTM and CDR2 is ANQGSEA in the germline V gene. Trimming took off 4 bases at V and 4 bases at J, with 7 bases between the two ends. The CDR3 DNA is TGCAGCGTTGTGTCCGGCACTGAAGCTTTCTTT. Amino acids: CSVVSGTEAFF.